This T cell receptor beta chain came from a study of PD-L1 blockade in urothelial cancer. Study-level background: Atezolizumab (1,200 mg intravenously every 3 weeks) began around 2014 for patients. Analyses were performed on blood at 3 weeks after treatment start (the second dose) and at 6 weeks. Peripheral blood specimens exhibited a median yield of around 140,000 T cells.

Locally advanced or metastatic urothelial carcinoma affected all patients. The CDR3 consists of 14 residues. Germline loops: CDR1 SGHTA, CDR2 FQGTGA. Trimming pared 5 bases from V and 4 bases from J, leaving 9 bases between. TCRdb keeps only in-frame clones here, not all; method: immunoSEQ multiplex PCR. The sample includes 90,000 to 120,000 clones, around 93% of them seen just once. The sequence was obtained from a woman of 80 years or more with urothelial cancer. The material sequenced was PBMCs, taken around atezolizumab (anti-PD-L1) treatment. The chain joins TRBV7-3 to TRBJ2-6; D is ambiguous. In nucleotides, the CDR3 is TGTGCCAGCAGCCCGCACTCCGGGGCCAACGTCCTGACTTTC. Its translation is CASSPHSGANVLTF.